The rows below give T cell receptor beta chains drawn from one sample of a study of vaccination and CD4 T cells after COVID-19. For these TCRs, the target antigens are not known. TCRdb analysed the PCR reads with MiXCR anew, one entry per CDR3 protein. Of around 15,000 distinct CDR3 sequences in the sample, about 48% were seen once. Sequenced: CD4+ T cells from blood, cultured in vitro. The receptors were gathered from a human donor who had recovered from COVID-19. Both conserved end residues are part of each CDR3. The D gene is left open where the match is weak. Size is omitted from some rows. Given values are once, few, many or a class for expanded clones.

size,V,D,J,CDR3,DNA
few,TRBV11-2,TRBD2,TRBJ2-5,CASSLAGGLGETQYF,TGTGCCAGCAGCTTAGCGGGGGGGCTGGGAGAGACCCAGTACTTC
-,TRBV7-2,-,TRBJ1-6,CASSHGIDSPLHF,TGTGCCAGCAGTCACGGAATTGATTCACCCCTCCACTTT
-,TRBV6-1,-,TRBJ1-1,CASSLTGGVGEAFF,TGTGCCAGCAGCCTAACTGGGGGGGTAGGGGAAGCTTTCTTT
-,TRBV7-2,TRBD2,TRBJ2-1,CASSVSGTSGMNEQFF,TGTGCCAGCAGCGTTAGTGGGACTAGCGGGATGAATGAGCAGTTCTTC
-,TRBV9,-,TRBJ2-7,CASSPGTLMTYEQYF,TGTGCCAGCAGCCCCGGGACCCTTATGACCTACGAGCAGTACTTC
-,TRBV5-1,TRBD1,TRBJ2-7,CARNQGALSYEQYF,TGCGCCAGGAACCAGGGGGCACTGTCCTACGAGCAGTACTTC
-,TRBV7-3,-,TRBJ1-1,CASSPNGNTEAFF,TGTGCCAGCAGCCCGAACGGGAACACTGAAGCTTTCTTT
-,TRBV23-1,-,TRBJ2-3,CASTGVDTQYF,TGCGCCAGCACAGGGGTAGATACGCAGTATTTT
-,TRBV6-1,-,TRBJ1-4,CASKNGIGIAKLFF,TGTGCCAGCAAAAATGGCATCGGGATTGCGAAACTGTTTTTT
once,TRBV3-1,-,TRBJ1-6,CASSQAGSSSSPLHF,TGTGCCAGCAGCCAAGCTGGGAGTTCCAGCTCACCCCTCCACTTT
-,TRBV27,-,TRBJ1-6,CASSLGANYSPLHF,TGTGCCAGCAGTTTGGGGGCAAATTACTCACCCCTCCACTTT
-,TRBV6-1,-,TRBJ2-2,CASSEEGGRRTGELFF,TGTGCCAGCAGTGAAGAGGGGGGCAGAAGAACCGGGGAGCTGTTTTTT
few,TRBV7-2,-,TRBJ2-7,CASSSDDTSYEQYF,TGTGCCAGCAGCTCTGACGATACCTCCTACGAGCAGTACTTC
-,TRBV28,-,TRBJ1-1,CASSFVGLAFF,TGTGCCAGCAGTTTCGTGGGGCTGGCTTTCTTT
-,TRBV4-3,TRBD1,TRBJ2-2,CASSQLEGQGAGTGELFF,TGCGCCAGCAGTCAACTAGAGGGACAGGGGGCAGGCACCGGGGAGCTGTTTTTT
-,TRBV19,TRBD2,TRBJ2-1,CASSIGKGVAGGYYNEQFF,TGTGCCAGTAGTATTGGGAAGGGGGTAGCGGGGGGCTACTACAATGAGCAGTTCTTC
-,TRBV20-1,-,TRBJ2-3,CSAIKQGRGTDTQYF,TGCAGTGCTATTAAACAGGGAAGGGGCACAGATACGCAGTATTTT
-,TRBV6-1,-,TRBJ1-5,CASSELGGTSNQPQRF,TGTGCCAGCAGTGAGCTGGGGGGCACTAGCAATCAGCCCCAGCGTTTT
-,TRBV20-1,-,TRBJ1-3,CSASQSSGNTIYF,TGCAGTGCTAGTCAGAGCTCTGGAAACACCATATATTTT
few,TRBV7-9,TRBD2,TRBJ2-7,CASSRSGSLEEQYF,TGTGCCAGCAGCCGGAGCGGGAGCCTTGAGGAGCAGTACTTC
few,TRBV7-9,TRBD1,TRBJ1-5,CASSLRTGDDSNQPQHF,TGTGCCAGCAGCTTAAGGACAGGGGACGATAGCAATCAGCCCCAGCATTTT
-,TRBV18,-,TRBJ1-2,CASSPQTGHTNYGYTF,TGTGCCAGCTCCCCGCAGACAGGTCACACGAACTATGGCTACACCTTC
few,TRBV6-1,TRBD2,TRBJ2-2,CASRVAGSTGELFF,TGTGCCAGCAGGGTAGCGGGGAGCACCGGGGAGCTGTTTTTT
-,TRBV7-9,-,TRBJ2-3,CASSFGTDTQYF,TGTGCCAGCAGCTTCGGCACAGATACGCAGTATTTT
-,TRBV28,-,TRBJ2-1,CASSRTRTESNEQFF,TGTGCCAGCAGTCGAACGAGGACAGAATCGAATGAGCAGTTCTTC